These 8 T cell receptor beta chains were sequenced from one sample in a study of T-cell reconstitution after alpha-beta-depleted transplantation in children. TCRbeta library construction was performed incorporating unique molecular identifiers. MiXCR was run by TCRdb on the PCR reads, yielding one entry per CDR3 protein. The sample shows some 72,000 distinct CDR3 sequences, around 7.9% of them seen only once. This material consisted of PBMCs from the stem cell graft donor, taken from the stem cell graft. All receptors derive from a human donor who donated a stem cell graft to a child with acute lymphoblastic leukemia.

This clonotype was found a few times. The chain links TRBV20-1 to TRBJ1-1, with 10 bases aligning to TRBD1. Germline CDR1 and CDR2: DFQATT and SNEGSKA (reference sequence). This CDR3 contains 15 residues. The ends lost 6 bases at V and 4 bases at J; junction bases unmatched: 11. CDR3 nucleotide sequence: TGCAGTGCGCCCGGGACAGGGGTGCCACGCACTGAAGCTTTCTTT. Its translation is CSAPGTGVPRTEAFF.

This clonotype was picked up many times. The chain uses TRBV20-1 and TRBJ2-7; D may be TRBD1 (5 bases). V shed 5 bases and J shed 2 bases, with 25 bases lying between them. The CDR3 is 17 residues long. Germline V gene lookup returns CDR1 DFQATT and CDR2 SNEGSKA (reference sequence). For the CDR3, the DNA is TGCAGTGCTCGTCGCGGAGACAGTCCACGCCTTACCTACGAGCAGTACTTC. It yields the protein CSARRGDSPRLTYEQYF.

This clonotype was seen more than once but under ten times. The rearrangement uses TRBV6-6 and TRBJ1-2; the D is unclear. Germline CDR1 MNHNY, CDR2 SVGAGI (reference sequence). The CDR3 covers 13 residues. V shed 6 bases and J shed 8 bases, with 16 bases lying between them. CDR3 sequence: CASSSLWAEGYTF. The CDR3 region has the DNA TGTGCCAGCAGCTCGCTCTGGGCGGAGGGCTACACCTTC.

In its sample, this clonotype was seen many times. V is TRBV27 and J is TRBJ2-7; D is unclear. The length of the CDR3 is 13 residues. Germline V CDR1 and CDR2: MNHEY, SMNVEV (reference sequence). The V end was cut by 3 bases, the J end by 2 bases, with 8 bases between. The DNA for the CDR3 is TGTGCCAGCAGTTTCTCCACTACCTACGAGCAGTACTTC. The encoded protein is CASSFSTTYEQYF.

This clonotype was detected many times. This chain joins TRBV7-9 and TRBJ1-4; 7 bases match TRBD1. This CDR3 is built from 16 residues. The junction had 9 bases not matched to a gene; V was cut back by 5 bases and J by 3 bases. CDR1 and CDR2 (germline): SEHNR, FQNEAQ (reference sequence). The CDR3, as DNA: TGTGCCAGCAGCCATCAAATTACAGGGGCTAATGAAAAACTGTTTTTT. This sequence encodes CASSHQITGANEKLFF. Together with reference TRBV7-9 and TRBJ1-4, the CDR3 gives the full variable domain: DTGVSQNPRHKITKRGQNVTFRCDPISEHNRLYWYRQTLGQGPEFLTYFQNEAQLEKSRLLSDRFSAERPKGSFSTLEIQRTEQGDSAMYLCASSHQITGANEKLFFGSGTQLSVL.

This chain joins TRBV4-2 and TRBJ1-1; D not certain. CDR3 length: 15 amino acids. Deletions cut 4 bases from V and 0 bases from J, with 12 bases between. CDR1 LGHNA and CDR2 YNFKEQ come from the germline V gene. CDR3 in DNA: TGTGCCAGCAGCCCCGGACTGGGATTGAACACTGAAGCTTTCTTT. Its translation: CASSPGLGLNTEAFF.

The chain has TRBV7-2 and TRBJ2-7, with D unresolved. The CDR3 covers 16 residues. V shed 3 bases and J shed 2 bases, with 17 bases lying between them. Germline CDR1 reads SGHTA; CDR2 reads FQGNSA. The CDR3 nucleotides are TGTGCCAGCAGCTTGTTCGCAAGAGTAAATCCCTACGAGCAGTACTTC. It translates to CASSLFARVNPYEQYF.

This clonotype was observed at least ten times. V usage is TRBV18 and J usage is TRBJ2-3, with D hard to call. Per germline, CDR1 KGHSH and CDR2 LQKENI. The CDR3 loop spans 12 amino acids. V was shortened by 6 bases and J by 3 bases, with 7 bases between the two germline ends. The CDR3 here is CASSPETDTQYF. DNA for the CDR3: TGTGCCAGCTCCCCGGAGACAGATACGCAGTATTTT.